Listed here is a single T cell receptor beta chain. The sample is drawn from a study of OX40 agonist ivuxolimab in advanced cancers. About the research overall: It was permissible to have had prior anti-PD-1, anti-PD-L1 or anti-CTLA-4 therapy, and around 40% had some.

Per the germline V gene, CDR1 is MNHEY and CDR2 is SVGAGI. V was cut by 4 bases and J by 6 bases, with 4 bases left in between. The CDR3 contains 11 residues. Some clones are missing from TCRdb's copy, which holds only in-frame ones; the method was immunoSEQ multiplex PCR. The sample lists about 61,000 clones, 92% occurring once. The sample in question was CD4+ or CD8+ T cells sorted from blood, obtained in a trial of the OX40 agonist ivuxolimab. This receptor was identified in an adult with an advanced solid tumor such as melanoma, head and neck, liver or kidney cancer. The chain is built from TRBV6-5 and TRBJ2-1; D call uncertain. The CDR3 protein is CASSSLNEQFF. The CDR3, as DNA: TGTGCCAGCAGTTCCCTCAATGAGCAGTTCTTC.